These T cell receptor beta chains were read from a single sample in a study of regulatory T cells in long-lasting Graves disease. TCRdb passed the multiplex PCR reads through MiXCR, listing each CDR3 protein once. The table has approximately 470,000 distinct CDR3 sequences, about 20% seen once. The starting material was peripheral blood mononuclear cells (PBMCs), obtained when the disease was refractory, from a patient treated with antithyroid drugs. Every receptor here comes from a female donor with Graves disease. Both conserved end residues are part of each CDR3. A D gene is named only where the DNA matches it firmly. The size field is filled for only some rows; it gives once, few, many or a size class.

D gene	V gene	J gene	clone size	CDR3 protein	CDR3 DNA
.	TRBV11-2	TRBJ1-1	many	CASSSSPLTEAFF	TGTGCCAGCAGCTCGTCCCCCCTGACTGAAGCTTTCTTT
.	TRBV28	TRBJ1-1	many	CASSFYPRHSKTLNTEAFF	TGTGCCAGCAGTTTCTACCCCCGACACTCCAAAACGCTGAACACTGAAGCTTTCTTT
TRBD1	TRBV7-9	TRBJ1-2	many	CASRPGTEANYGYTF	TGTGCCAGCAGGCCAGGGACAGAGGCTAACTATGGCTACACCTTC
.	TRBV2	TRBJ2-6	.	CASRANPRYFRDSGANVLTF	TGTGCCAGCAGGGCAAACCCCCGATACTTCCGGGACTCTGGGGCCAACGTCCTGACTTTC
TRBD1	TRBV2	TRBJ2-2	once	CASSEWDRGGELFF	TGTGCCAGCAGTGAATGGGACAGGGGCGGGGAGCTGTTTTTT
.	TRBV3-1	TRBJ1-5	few	CASSQDLGALPQHF	TGTGCCAGCAGCCAAGATCTAGGGGCCCTGCCCCAGCATTTT
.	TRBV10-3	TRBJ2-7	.	CAISESAYEQYF	TGTGCCATCAGTGAGTCTGCGTACGAGCAGTACTTC
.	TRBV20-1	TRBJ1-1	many	CSIATDTNTEAFF	TGCAGTATAGCAACAGACACGAACACTGAAGCTTTCTTT
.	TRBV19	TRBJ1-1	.	CAFKRMVPTNTEAFF	TGTGCCTTCAAAAGGATGGTGCCAACAAACACTGAAGCTTTCTTT
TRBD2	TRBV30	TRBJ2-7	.	CAWRRPGTSGSYEQYF	TGTGCCTGGAGACGCCCCGGGACTAGCGGCTCCTACGAGCAGTACTTC
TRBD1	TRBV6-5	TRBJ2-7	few	CASSYDRDRAYEQYF	TGTGCCAGCAGTTACGACCGGGACAGAGCCTACGAGCAGTACTTC
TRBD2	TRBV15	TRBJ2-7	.	CATSRDPPGLAGAEQYF	TGTGCCACCAGCAGAGATCCCCCTGGCCTAGCGGGAGCCGAGCAGTACTTC
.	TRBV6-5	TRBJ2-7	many	CASSYSGKHEQYF	TGTGCCAGCAGTTACTCCGGGAAGCACGAGCAGTACTTC
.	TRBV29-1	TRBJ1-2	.	CSAEGDGYTF	TGCAGCGCAGAAGGGGATGGCTACACCTTC
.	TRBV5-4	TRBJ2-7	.	CASHVMGSYEQYF	TGTGCCAGCCATGTTATGGGCTCCTACGAGCAGTACTTC
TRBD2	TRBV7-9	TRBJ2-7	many	CASSRSGTSGTYEQYF	TGTGCCAGCAGCCGATCCGGGACTAGCGGGACCTACGAGCAGTACTTC
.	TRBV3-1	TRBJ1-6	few	CASSQGGRDSPLHF	TGTGCCAGCAGCCAAGGGGGGCGGGATTCACCCCTCCACTTT
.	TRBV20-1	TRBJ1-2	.	CSARDWGHLNYGYTF	TGCAGTGCTAGAGACTGGGGACACCTGAACTATGGCTACACCTTC
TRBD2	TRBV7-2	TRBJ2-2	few	CASSPHRSGRWGTGELFF	TGTGCCAGCAGCCCACACAGAAGCGGGAGGTGGGGCACCGGGGAGCTGTTTTTT
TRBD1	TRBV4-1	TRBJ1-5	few	CASSGTGGDLWNQPQHF	TGCGCCAGCAGCGGGACAGGGGGCGATCTGTGGAATCAGCCCCAGCATTTT
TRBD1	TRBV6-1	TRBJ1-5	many	CASRGQGGPNQPQHF	TGTGCCAGCAGGGGACAGGGGGGCCCCAATCAGCCCCAGCATTTT
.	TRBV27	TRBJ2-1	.	CASSFMGVDTVNEQFF	TGTGCCAGCAGCTTCATGGGGGTCGACACCGTCAATGAGCAGTTCTTC
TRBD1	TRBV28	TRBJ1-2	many	CASSPWTGPVGYTF	TGTGCCAGCAGCCCCTGGACAGGGCCTGTTGGCTACACCTTC
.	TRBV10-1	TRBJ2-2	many	CASSEVRGLGELFF	TGCGCCAGCAGTGAAGTCCGGGGTCTCGGGGAGCTGTTTTTT